This T cell receptor beta chain was captured in a study of blood T cell repertoires in COVID-19. Comment on this clone: The junction shows a germline mismatch at one end, possibly a read error.

This CDR3 spans 14 amino acids. Germline-derived CDR1 and CDR2 are MNHNS and SASEGT. As processed by the authors: The assay estimated nucleated cells by amplifying reference gene primers. Data came from immunoSEQ multiplex PCR; TCRdb stores just in-frame clones and leaves some out. The DNA was the basis for D and trimming; V, J and clone size are from that table. The sample has under 70,000 clones, approximately 87% seen once. The chain uses TRBV6-1 and TRBJ2-7, with a possible D match to TRBD1 (5 bases). The TCR originated in a woman aged 60-75 years with COVID-19, enrolled during active disease. Sequences were obtained from peripheral blood. The CDR3 protein is CASRDNGAGYEQYF. Written as DNA, the CDR3 is TGTGCCAGCCGTGATAATGGGGCCGGCTACGAGCAGTACTTC.